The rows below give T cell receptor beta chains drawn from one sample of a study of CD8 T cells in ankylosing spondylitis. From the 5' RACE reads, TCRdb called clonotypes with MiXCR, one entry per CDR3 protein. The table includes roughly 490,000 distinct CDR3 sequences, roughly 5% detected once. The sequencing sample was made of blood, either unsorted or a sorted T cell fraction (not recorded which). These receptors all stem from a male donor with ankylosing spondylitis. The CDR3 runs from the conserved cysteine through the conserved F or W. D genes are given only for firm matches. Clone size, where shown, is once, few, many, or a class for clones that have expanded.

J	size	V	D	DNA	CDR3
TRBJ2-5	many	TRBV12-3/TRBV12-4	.	TGTGCCAGCAGTTCGGGGGCTCAAGAGACCCAGTACTTC	CASSSGAQETQYF
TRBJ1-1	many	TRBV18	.	TGTGCCAGCTCACCAACCGGGACGGCTGACACTGAAGCTTTCTTT	CASSPTGTADTEAFF
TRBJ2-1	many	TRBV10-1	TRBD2	TGCGCCAGCAGTCCCGGGAGGGCCAATTACAATGAGCAGTTCTTC	CASSPGRANYNEQFF
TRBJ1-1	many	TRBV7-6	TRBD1	TGTGCCAGCAGCGCCTCGGGACAGAGGAACACTGAAGCTTTCTTT	CASSASGQRNTEAFF
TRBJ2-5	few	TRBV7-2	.	TGTGCCAGCAGCTTAATGACTAGAGGAGAGACCCAGTACTTC	CASSLMTRGETQYF
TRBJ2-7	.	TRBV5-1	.	TGCGCCAGCAGCTTGGGACAGGTTCGTGACGAGCAGTACTTC	CASSLGQVRDEQYF
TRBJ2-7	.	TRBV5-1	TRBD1	TGCGCCAGCAGCTTTAGGACAGGGAGCACCTACGAGAAGTACTTC	CASSFRTGSTYEKYF
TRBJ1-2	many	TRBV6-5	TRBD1	TGTGCCAGCAGTTACTCACAGGGGGCCTATGGCTACACCTTC	CASSYSQGAYGYTF
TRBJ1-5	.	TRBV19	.	TGTGCCAGTAGTTCTACCCGAGATCAGCCCCAGCATTTT	CASSSTRDQPQHF
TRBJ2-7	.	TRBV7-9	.	TGTGCCAGCAGCTTAGGCAGGACAGACTTTCTCTTC	CASSLGRTDFLF
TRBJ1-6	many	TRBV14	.	TGTGCCAGCAGCGCAAGGGTGGCTTCACCCCTCCACTTT	CASSARVASPLHF
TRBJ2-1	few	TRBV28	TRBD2	TGTGCCAGCCTCTCCAGCGGGAGTGAGTTCTTC	CASLSSGSEFF
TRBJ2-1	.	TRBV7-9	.	TGTGCCAGCAGCTACTCGTGGGATGAGCAGTTCTTC	CASSYSWDEQFF
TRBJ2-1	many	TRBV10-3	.	TGTGCCATCAGTGAACGGGATTCCCCCTACAATGAGCAGTTCTTC	CAISERDSPYNEQFF
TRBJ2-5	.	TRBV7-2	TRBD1	TGTGCCAGCAGCCGAGACAGGGGGGGACGGGGAGAGACCCAGTACTTC	CASSRDRGGRGETQYF
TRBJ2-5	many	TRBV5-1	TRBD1	TGCGCCAGTCATTCAGGGGGTATGGAGGAGACCCAGTACTTC	CASHSGGMEETQYF
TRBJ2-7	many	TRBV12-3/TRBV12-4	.	TGTGCCAGCACCTCAAGGCGCGGGGCCTACGAGCAGTACTTC	CASTSRRGAYEQYF
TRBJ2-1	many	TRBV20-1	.	TGCAGTGCTAGATATTCTAGTCGACATGAGCAGTTCTTC	CSARYSSRHEQFF
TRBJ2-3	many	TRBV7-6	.	TGTGCCAGCAGCCCCCGGGCCGACACAGATACGCAGTATTTT	CASSPRADTDTQYF
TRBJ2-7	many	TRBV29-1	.	TGCAGCGGCTTAAGCTCCTACGAGCAGTACTTC	CSGLSSYEQYF
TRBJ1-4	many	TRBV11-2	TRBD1	TGTGCCAGCAGCACCCCGACAGGGGAGGCTGAAAAACTGTTTTTT	CASSTPTGEAEKLFF
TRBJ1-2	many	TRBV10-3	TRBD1	TGTGCCATCAGCGGACAGGGCTCCTTCTATGGCTACACCTTC	CAISGQGSFYGYTF
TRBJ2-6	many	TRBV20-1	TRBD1	TGCAGGGGCCGGGACAGGAGCTTCTCTGGGGCCAACGTCCTGACTTTC	CRGRDRSFSGANVLTF
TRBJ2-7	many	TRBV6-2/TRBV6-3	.	TGTGCCAGCAGCACGAAGCGGTTACCCTACGAGCAGTACTTC	CASSTKRLPYEQYF
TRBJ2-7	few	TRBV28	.	TGTGCCAGCACTCCCGGCGGGGTCCCCTACGAGCAGTACTTC	CASTPGGVPYEQYF
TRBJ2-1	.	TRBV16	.	TGTGCCAGCAGCCAGAGACGGGACAATGAGCAGTTCTTC	CASSQRRDNEQFF
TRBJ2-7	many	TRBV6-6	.	TGTGCCAGCAGTCGCAACACGTACGAGCAGTACTTC	CASSRNTYEQYF
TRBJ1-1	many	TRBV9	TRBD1	TGTGCCAGCAATAGGGGACAGCCCTACACTGAAGCTTTCTTT	CASNRGQPYTEAFF